The T cell receptor (beta chain) described here comes from a study of blood T cells in healthy people across ages. Using a J-beta primer mix together with a sample-barcoded 5' primer, a second PCR was run for about 7 to 12 cycles. TCRdb independently ran MiXCR on the 5' RACE reads; one entry per CDR3 protein. The sample carries more than 650,000 distinct CDR3 sequences, about a quarter recorded once. CDR1 and CDR2 from the germline V gene are SGHTA and FQGNSA. V shed 5 bases, J shed 6 bases, and the junction held 9 bases outside the gene matches. This CDR3 spans 15 amino acids. The sample was also linked to a second study, of T cells of mothers and their children.

The V and J genes are TRBV7-2 and TRBJ2-1; 8 nucleotides match TRBD2. This clonotype was sampled from a boy aged 5-17 years in good health. The sample comprised blood. The DNA for the CDR3 is TGTGCCAGCAGCCGTTGGCGGGGGGCGACCAATGAGCAGTTCTTC. The encoded protein is CASSRWRGATNEQFF.